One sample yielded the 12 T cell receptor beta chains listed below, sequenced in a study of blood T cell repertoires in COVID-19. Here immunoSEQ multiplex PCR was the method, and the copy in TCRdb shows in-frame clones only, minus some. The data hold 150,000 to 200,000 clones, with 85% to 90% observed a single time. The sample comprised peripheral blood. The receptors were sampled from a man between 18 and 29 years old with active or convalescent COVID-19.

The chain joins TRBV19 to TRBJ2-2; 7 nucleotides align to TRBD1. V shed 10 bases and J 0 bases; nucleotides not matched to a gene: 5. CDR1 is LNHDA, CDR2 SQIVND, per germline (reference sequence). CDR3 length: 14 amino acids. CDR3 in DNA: TGTGCCACGAGAGGGGGCACGAACACCGGGGAGCTGTTTTTT. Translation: CATRGGTNTGELFF.

The CDR3 protein is CASSLTGGLYEQYF. The CDR3 DNA sequence: TGTGCCAGCAGCTTAACGGGAGGCCTCTACGAGCAGTACTTC. V gene TRBV11-3 combines with J gene TRBJ2-7; 7 nucleotides align to TRBD2. This CDR3 comprises 14 residues. Per germline, CDR1 SGHNT and CDR2 YENEEA. V gave up 2 bases and J gave up 3 bases; unmatched junction bases: 4.

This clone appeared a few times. In nucleotides, the CDR3 is TGTGCCAGCAGATACTCACAGGATACTGGAAACACCATATATTTT. It codes for CASRYSQDTGNTIYF. J is TRBJ1-3 and V is TRBV27; the D gene is possibly TRBD1 (5 bases). The CDR3 covers 15 residues. The germline V and J ends were trimmed by 6 bases and 2 bases, with 14 bases remaining between them. Germline lookup yields CDR1 MNHEY and CDR2 SMNVEV (reference sequence).

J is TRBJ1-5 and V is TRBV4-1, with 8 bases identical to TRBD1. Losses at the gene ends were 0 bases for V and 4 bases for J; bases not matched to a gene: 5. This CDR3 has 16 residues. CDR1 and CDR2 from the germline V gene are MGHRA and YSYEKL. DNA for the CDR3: TGCGCCAGCAGCCAAGACCTGGACAGGGAAAATCAGCCCCAGCATTTT. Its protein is CASSQDLDRENQPQHF.

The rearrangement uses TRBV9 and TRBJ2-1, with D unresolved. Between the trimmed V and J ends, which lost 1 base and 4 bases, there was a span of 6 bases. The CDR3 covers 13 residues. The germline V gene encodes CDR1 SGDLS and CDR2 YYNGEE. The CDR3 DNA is TGTGCCAGCAGCGTACTCTTTTACAATGAGCAGTTCTTC. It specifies CASSVLFYNEQFF.

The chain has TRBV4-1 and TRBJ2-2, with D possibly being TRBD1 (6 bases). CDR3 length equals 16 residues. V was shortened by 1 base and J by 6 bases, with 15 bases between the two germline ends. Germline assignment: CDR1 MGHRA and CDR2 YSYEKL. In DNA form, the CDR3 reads TGCGCCAGCAGCCAAGCCCCCAGGGGATCGTCCGGGGAGCTGTTTTTT. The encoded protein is CASSQAPRGSSGELFF.

CDR3 sequence (DNA): TGTGCCAGCAGCCCGAAGGGGGGGGGCTACAATGAGCAGTTCTTC. This encodes CASSPKGGGYNEQFF. This sequence joins TRBV11-3 and TRBJ2-1; D possibly corresponds to TRBD2 (7 bases). Germline V gene lookup returns CDR1 SGHNT and CDR2 YENEEA. V was shortened by 5 bases and J by 3 bases, with 14 bases between the two germline ends. The CDR3 spans 15 residues.

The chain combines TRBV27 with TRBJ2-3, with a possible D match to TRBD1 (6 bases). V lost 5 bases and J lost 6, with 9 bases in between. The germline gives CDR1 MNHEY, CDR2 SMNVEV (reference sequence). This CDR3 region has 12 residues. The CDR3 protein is CASSHRVDTQYF. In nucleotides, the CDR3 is TGTGCCAGCAGTCACAGGGTGGATACGCAGTATTTT.

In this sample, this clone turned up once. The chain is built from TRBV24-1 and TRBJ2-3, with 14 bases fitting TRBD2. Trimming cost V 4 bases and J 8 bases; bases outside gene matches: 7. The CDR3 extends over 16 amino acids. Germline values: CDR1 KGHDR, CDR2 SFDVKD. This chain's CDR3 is CATSDSTSGRAGTQYF. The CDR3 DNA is TGTGCCACCAGTGACTCGACTAGCGGGAGGGCCGGTACGCAGTATTTT.

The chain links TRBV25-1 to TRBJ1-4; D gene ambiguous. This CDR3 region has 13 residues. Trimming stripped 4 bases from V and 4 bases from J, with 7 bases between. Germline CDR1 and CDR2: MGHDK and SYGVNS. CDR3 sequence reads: CASSAISNEKLFF. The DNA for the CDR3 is TGTGCCAGCAGTGCCATTAGTAATGAAAAACTGTTTTTT.

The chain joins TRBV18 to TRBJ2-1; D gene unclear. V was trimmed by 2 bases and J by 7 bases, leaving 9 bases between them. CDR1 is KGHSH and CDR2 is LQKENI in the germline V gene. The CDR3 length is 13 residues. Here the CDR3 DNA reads TGTGCCAGCTCACCATTAGACTGGAATGAGCAGTTCTTC. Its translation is CASSPLDWNEQFF. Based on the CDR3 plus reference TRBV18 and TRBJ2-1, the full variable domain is NAGVMQNPRHLVRRRGQEARLRCSPMKGHSHVYWYRQLPEEGLKFMVYLQKENIIDESGMPKERFSAEFPKEGPSILRIQQVVRGDSAAYFCASSPLDWNEQFFGPGTRLTVL.

The CDR3 protein is CASSQDIGRWNTEAFF. DNA of the CDR3: TGCGCCAGCAGCCAAGATATCGGCAGGTGGAACACTGAAGCTTTCTTT. V usage is TRBV4-1 and J usage is TRBJ1-1; no clear D gene. The CDR3 sequence is 16 residues long. Trimming stripped 0 bases from V and 1 base from J, with 12 bases between. CDR1 and CDR2 (germline): MGHRA, YSYEKL.